Listed here are 24 T cell receptor beta chains from one sample, sequenced in a study of T cells after posttransplantation cyclophosphamide. The table came from immunoSEQ multiplex PCR; TCRdb's copy has only in-frame clones and leaves some out. The sample shows tens of thousands of clones, roughly 92% of them seen only once. The specimen sequenced was PBMCs. The receptors here all came from a woman aged 45-59 years in good health and a related stem cell transplant donor.

The J gene is TRBJ2-7, the V gene TRBV28; D may be TRBD1 (6 bases). This CDR3 is built from 19 residues. Per germline, CDR1 MDHEN and CDR2 SYDVKM. Trimming took off 4 bases at V and 2 bases at J, with 27 bases between the two ends. The CDR3 sequence: CASSSPTALATGEPYEQYF. CDR3 DNA: TGTGCCAGCAGTTCACCAACTGCACTGGCGACAGGCGAGCCCTACGAGCAGTACTTC.

The rearrangement uses TRBV19 and TRBJ2-3; D not resolved. Germline V lookup: CDR1 LNHDA, CDR2 SQIVND (reference sequence). Trimming took 5 bases from V and 4 from J, leaving 10 bases between them. The CDR3 length is 13 residues. The CDR3 DNA sequence: TGTGCCAGTAGTGAGCAGGTCGCAGATACGCAGTATTTT. Translation: CASSEQVADTQYF. Full variable domain (outside the CDR3, taken from reference TRBV19 and TRBJ2-3): DGGITQSPKYLFRKEGQNVTLSCEQNLNHDAMYWYRQDPGQGLRLIYYSQIVNDFQKGDIAEGYSVSREKKESFPLTVTSAQKNPTAFYLCASSEQVADTQYFGPGTRLTVL.

The V and J genes are TRBV18 and TRBJ1-6; no firm D call. Per the germline V gene, CDR1 is KGHSH and CDR2 is LQKENI. The CDR3 totals 18 residues. The V and J ends lost 3 bases and 0 bases respectively, with 15 bases between them. CDR3 amino acids: CASSPLDHRSSYNSPLHF. The DNA for the CDR3 is TGTGCCAGCTCACCGCTTGACCACCGGAGCTCCTATAATTCACCCCTCCACTTT.

V and J are TRBV9 and TRBJ1-1, with D unclear. CDR3 length equals 15 residues. Germline assignment: CDR1 SGDLS and CDR2 YYNGEE. V lost 0 bases, J lost 4 bases, and 13 bases lay in between. The chain's CDR3 is CASSVELGGITEAFF. CDR3 coding DNA: TGTGCCAGCAGCGTAGAGTTGGGAGGAATCACTGAAGCTTTCTTT.

The V gene is TRBV20-1, the J gene TRBJ1-1; 9 bases agree with TRBD1. The CDR3 contains 11 residues. Looked up from germline, CDR1 is DFQATT and CDR2 is SNEGSKA (reference sequence). The CDR3 DNA reads as TGCAAGGGACAGGGGAACACTGAAGCTTTCTTT. It is translated as CKGQGNTEAFF.

This chain joins TRBV6-1 and TRBJ2-7; D is undetermined. The V gene lost 2 bases and the J gene lost 8 bases, with 13 bases spanning the gap. The germline V gene has CDR1 MNHNS and CDR2 SASEGT. This CDR3 has 13 amino acids. CDR3 amino acids: CASSESAIVKQYF. The CDR3 nucleotides are TGTGCCAGCAGTGAAAGCGCGATTGTGAAGCAGTACTTC.

The rearrangement links TRBV5-6 to TRBJ2-7; D possibly corresponds to TRBD2 (6 bases). Germline V gene lookup returns CDR1 SGHDT and CDR2 YYEEEE. Trimming shortened V by 4 bases and J by 4 bases, and 18 bases separated the two germline ends. This CDR3 comprises 15 residues. The CDR3 DNA is TGTGCCAGCAGCCCGGTTGGAGGGGTTGGATACGAGCAGTACTTC. Its protein is CASSPVGGVGYEQYF.

The CDR3, as DNA: TGTGCCAGCAGTGGGAACCTGGACAGGGACGGATCCAATGAGCAGTTCTTC. Its translation is CASSGNLDRDGSNEQFF. This chain connects TRBV6-1 to TRBJ2-1; 8 nucleotides agree with TRBD1. Germline CDR1 is MNHNS and CDR2 is SASEGT. V was clipped by 4 bases and J by 6 bases; unmatched bases: 14. This CDR3 has 17 amino acids.

CDR3 coding DNA: TGTGCCAGCTCACCTGAGAGAGGCTACGAGCAGTACTTC. Its translation: CASSPERGYEQYF. The chain has TRBV18 and TRBJ2-7; D unclear. V gave up 3 bases and J gave up 3 bases, with 9 bases separating them. The CDR3 has 13 amino acids. Germline V gene sequence: CDR1 KGHSH, CDR2 LQKENI.

The chain joins TRBV30 to TRBJ2-3; 9 bases agree with TRBD1. From germline, CDR1 is GTSNPN and CDR2 SVGIG (reference sequence). This CDR3 region has 17 residues. With V trimmed by 5 bases and J by 2 bases, 14 bases remained unmatched. CDR3 loop: CAWAGTGTPSHTDTQYF. The CDR3 DNA is TGTGCCTGGGCCGGGACAGGGACCCCATCCCACACAGATACGCAGTATTTT.

The chain recombines TRBV5-8 with TRBJ2-1, with 10 positions matching TRBD2. Germline CDR1 reads SGHTS; CDR2 reads YDEGEE. J lost 3 bases, V lost 5 bases, and 5 bases had no gene match. The CDR3 loop spans 15 amino acids. CDR3 coding DNA: TGTGCCAGCAGTAGCGGACTAGCGGTCTACAATGAGCAGTTCTTC. As protein: CASSSGLAVYNEQFF.

The gene calls are TRBV7-9 and TRBJ2-1; D might be TRBD1 (6 bases). Trimming took 2 bases from V and 2 from J, leaving 13 bases between them. The length of the CDR3 is 16 residues. Germline V gene sequence: CDR1 SEHNR, CDR2 FQNEAQ (reference sequence). The CDR3 sequence: CASSLSGGITYNEQFF. In DNA form, the CDR3 reads TGTGCCAGCAGCTTAAGTGGGGGCATCACCTACAATGAGCAGTTCTTC.

The chain combines TRBV30 with TRBJ2-1, with 12 bases identical to TRBD1. Germline V lookup: CDR1 GTSNPN, CDR2 SVGIG (reference sequence). The ends lost 2 bases at V and 7 bases at J; junction bases unmatched: 12. The CDR3 has 17 residues. CDR3 sequence reads: CAWSHRDRGRVKNEQFF. For the CDR3, the DNA is TGTGCCTGGAGTCATCGGGACAGGGGGCGAGTAAAGAATGAGCAGTTCTTC.

The J gene is TRBJ2-5, the V gene TRBV5-1; 7 bases match TRBD1. V lost 2 bases and J lost 2; bases outside the gene matches: 6. In germline, CDR1 is SGHRS, CDR2 YFSETQ. The CDR3 extends over 15 amino acids. The chain's CDR3 is CASSLHGTEQETQYF. CDR3 in DNA: TGCGCCAGCAGCTTACACGGGACAGAACAAGAGACCCAGTACTTC.

The chain links TRBV9 to TRBJ1-3, with TRBD1 matching over 8 bases. Germline CDR1 is SGDLS and CDR2 is YYNGEE. The V and J ends lost 0 bases and 2 bases, in that order; junction bases with no gene match: 7. CDR3 length: 17 residues. CDR3 region: CASSVGGSGGAGNTIYF. The CDR3 DNA is TGTGCCAGCAGCGTAGGGGGGTCAGGGGGCGCTGGAAACACCATATATTTT.

This chain joins TRBV5-1 and TRBJ2-3, with 12 nucleotides matching TRBD1. V trimming: 4 bases; J trimming: 5 bases; junction bases outside the gene matches: 5. Germline values: CDR1 SGHRS, CDR2 YFSETQ. The CDR3 has 15 residues. CDR3 DNA: TGCGCCAGCAGCCTGGGGACAGGGGGCGTAGATACGCAGTATTTT. As protein: CASSLGTGGVDTQYF.

The chain is built from TRBV6-1 and TRBJ1-2; 10 bases agree with TRBD1. The germline V gene has CDR1 MNHNS and CDR2 SASEGT. The V and J ends lost 0 bases and 8 bases, in that order; junction bases with no gene match: 3. This CDR3 contains 14 residues. The CDR3 reads CASSEAQTGGGYTF. CDR3 nucleotides: TGTGCCAGCAGTGAAGCGCAGACAGGGGGCGGCTACACCTTC.

V gene TRBV5-8 combines with J gene TRBJ2-1; tentatively, D is TRBD2 (6 bases). This CDR3 spans 14 amino acids. The germline V gene has CDR1 SGHTS and CDR2 YDEGEE. V dropped 3 bases and J dropped 9 bases, with 16 bases sitting between them. Here the CDR3 DNA reads TGTGCCAGCAGCTGGGAGACTAGTTACGGTGAGCAGTTCTTC. This gives the protein CASSWETSYGEQFF.

The chain uses TRBV19 and TRBJ1-2; 9 bases match TRBD1. This CDR3 region has 17 residues. The V segment lost 7 bases and the J segment 5 bases; nucleotides outside the gene matches: 17. Germline CDR1 LNHDA, CDR2 SQIVND (reference sequence). As DNA, the CDR3 is TGTGCCAGTACCTACCTGGGACAGGGAGGATCACAGTATGGCTACACCTTC. It is translated as CASTYLGQGGSQYGYTF.

V usage is TRBV23-1 and J usage is TRBJ2-5; 7 nucleotides match TRBD1. TRBV23-1 is reported as an ORF; its role is uncertain. This CDR3 has 17 amino acids. Trimming at V came to 3 bases and at J to 4 bases, leaving 14 bases not matched to a gene. The CDR3 sequence: CASSQYRGIVYRETQYF. CDR3 nucleotides: TGCGCCAGCAGTCAGTACAGGGGTATAGTATATAGAGAGACCCAGTACTTC.

This chain uses TRBV25-1 with TRBJ1-1; TRBD1 agrees at 7 bases. The CDR3 sequence is 14 residues long. Germline lookup yields CDR1 MGHDK and CDR2 SYGVNS. After removal of 4 bases from V and 4 bases from J, the junction contained 6 bases not matched to a gene. CDR3 DNA sequence: TGTGCCAGCAGTGTAGGGGGCTGGGGCACTGAAGCTTTCTTT. It codes for CASSVGGWGTEAFF. The complete variable domain, with remaining parts taken from reference TRBV25-1 and TRBJ1-1, reads EADIYQTPRYLVIGTGKKITLECSQTMGHDKMYWYQQDPGMELHLIHYSYGVNSTEKGDLSSESTVSRIRTEHFPLTLESARPSHTSQYLCASSVGGWGTEAFFGQGTRLTVV.

The chain carries TRBV5-4 and TRBJ1-3; possible D gene TRBD1, 5 bases. V lost 4 bases to trimming and J lost 7 bases, with 15 bases between them. The CDR3 length is 14 residues. In germline, CDR1 is SGHNT, CDR2 YYREEE (reference sequence). CDR3 in amino acids: CASSRTGTQNTIYF. DNA of the CDR3: TGTGCCAGCAGCCGAACCGGGACTCAGAACACCATATATTTT.

The chain joins TRBV5-5 to TRBJ1-6; tentatively, D is TRBD1 (5 bases). The CDR3 runs 17 residues. Germline V gene sequence: CDR1 SGHKS, CDR2 YYEKEE (reference sequence). V lost 0 bases and J 2 bases, leaving 12 bases between the germline ends. Here the CDR3 reads CASSLAGGGPYNSPLHF. CDR3 DNA sequence: TGTGCCAGCAGCTTGGCTGGGGGGGGACCCTATAATTCACCCCTCCACTTT.

The J gene is TRBJ2-1, the V gene TRBV18, with TRBD1 matching 7 bases. This CDR3 is built from 15 residues. Germline CDR1 KGHSH, CDR2 LQKENI. The J segment lost 8 bases and the V segment lost 3 bases, leaving 10 bases of the junction unmatched. DNA of the CDR3: TGTGCCAGCTCACCGGAGACAGGGATCTCCGATGAGCAGTTCTTC. Protein product: CASSPETGISDEQFF.